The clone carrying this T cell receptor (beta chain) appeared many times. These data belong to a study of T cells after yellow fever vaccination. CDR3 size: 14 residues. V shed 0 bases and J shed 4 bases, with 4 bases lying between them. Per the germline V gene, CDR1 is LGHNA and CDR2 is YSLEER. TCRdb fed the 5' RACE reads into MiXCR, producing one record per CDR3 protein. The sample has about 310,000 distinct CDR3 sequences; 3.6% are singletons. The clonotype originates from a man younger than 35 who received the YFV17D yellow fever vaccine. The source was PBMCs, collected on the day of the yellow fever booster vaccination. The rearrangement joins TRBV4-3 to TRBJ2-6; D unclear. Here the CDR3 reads CASSQDVGANVLTF. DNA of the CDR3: TGCGCCAGCAGCCAAGATGTCGGGGCCAACGTCCTGACTTTC.